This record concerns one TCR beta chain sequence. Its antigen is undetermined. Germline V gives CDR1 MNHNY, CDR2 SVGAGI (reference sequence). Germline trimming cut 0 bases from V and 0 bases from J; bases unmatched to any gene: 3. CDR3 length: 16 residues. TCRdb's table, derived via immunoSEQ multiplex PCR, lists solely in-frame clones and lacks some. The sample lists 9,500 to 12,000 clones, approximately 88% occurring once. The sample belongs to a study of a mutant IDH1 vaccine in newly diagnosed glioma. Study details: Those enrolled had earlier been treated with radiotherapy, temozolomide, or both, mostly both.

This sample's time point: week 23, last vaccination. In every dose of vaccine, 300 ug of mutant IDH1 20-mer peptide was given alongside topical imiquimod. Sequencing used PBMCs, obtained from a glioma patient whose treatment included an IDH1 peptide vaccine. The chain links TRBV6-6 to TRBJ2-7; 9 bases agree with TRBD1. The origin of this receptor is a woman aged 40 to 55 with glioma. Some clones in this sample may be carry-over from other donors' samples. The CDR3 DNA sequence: TGTGCCAGCAGTTACTCGGGGGACAGGGTCTCCTACGAGCAGTACTTC. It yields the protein CASSYSGDRVSYEQYF.